The sequence of this T cell receptor beta chain was determined in a study of blood T cell repertoires in COVID-19. Study-level information: Some COVID-19 samples were acute and others convalescent; all came from the United States, Italy and Spain. PBMCs, B-cell-depleted T cells, or T cells were the source of the cDNA or gDNA that made up the material.

V lost 0 bases and J 5 bases, leaving 7 bases between the germline ends. Germline V gives CDR1 LNHNV, CDR2 YYDKDF (reference sequence). There are 14 residues in the CDR3. In the original processing: Estimates of nucleated cell counts were drawn from the amplification of reference gene primers. Repertoires were generated with immunoSEQ multiplex PCR, while TCRdb's copy carries only in-frame clones and drops some. That table gives V, J and clone size, and the DNA gave D and trimming. The top ten hold about an eighth of the sample, which has 45,000 to 70,000 clones, under 90% seen once. The receptor comes from a woman of 80 years or more with acute or convalescent COVID-19. The genes are TRBV15 and TRBJ1-4; D remains unclear. Sequenced material: peripheral blood. CDR3 residues: CATSRDPQNEKLFF. CDR3 DNA: TGTGCCACCAGCAGAGATCCCCAGAATGAAAAACTGTTTTTT. The complete variable domain, with remaining parts taken from reference TRBV15 and TRBJ1-4, reads DAMVIQNPRYQVTQFGKPVTLSCSQTLNHNVMYWYQQKSSQAPKLLFHYYDKDFNNEADTPDNFQSRRPNTSFCFLDIRSPGLGDTAMYLCATSRDPQNEKLFFGSGTQLSVL.